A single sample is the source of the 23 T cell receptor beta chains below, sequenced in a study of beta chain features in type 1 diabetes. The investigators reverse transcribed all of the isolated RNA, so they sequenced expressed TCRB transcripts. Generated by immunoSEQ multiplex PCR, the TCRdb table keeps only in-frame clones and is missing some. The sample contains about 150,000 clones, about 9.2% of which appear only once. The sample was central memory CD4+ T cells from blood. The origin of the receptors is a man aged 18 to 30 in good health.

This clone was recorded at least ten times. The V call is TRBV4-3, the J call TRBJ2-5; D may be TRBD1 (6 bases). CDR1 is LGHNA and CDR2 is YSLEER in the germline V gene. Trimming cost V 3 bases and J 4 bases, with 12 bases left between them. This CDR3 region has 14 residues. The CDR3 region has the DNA TGCGCCAGCAGCCAGAGACAGGTCGGAGAGACCCAGTACTTC. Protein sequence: CASSQRQVGETQYF.

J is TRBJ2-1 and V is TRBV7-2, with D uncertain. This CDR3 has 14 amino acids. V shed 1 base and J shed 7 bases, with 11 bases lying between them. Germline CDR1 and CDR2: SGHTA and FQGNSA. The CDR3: CASSLGPQLNEQFF. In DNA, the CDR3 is TGTGCCAGCAGCTTAGGGCCCCAGTTGAATGAGCAGTTCTTC.

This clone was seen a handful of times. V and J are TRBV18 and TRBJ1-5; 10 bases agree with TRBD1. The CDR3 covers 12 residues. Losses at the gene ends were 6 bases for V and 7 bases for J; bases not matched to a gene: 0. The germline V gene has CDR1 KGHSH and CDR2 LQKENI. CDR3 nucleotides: TGTGCCAGCTCGGACAGGGGGCAGCCCCAGCATTTT. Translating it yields CASSDRGQPQHF.

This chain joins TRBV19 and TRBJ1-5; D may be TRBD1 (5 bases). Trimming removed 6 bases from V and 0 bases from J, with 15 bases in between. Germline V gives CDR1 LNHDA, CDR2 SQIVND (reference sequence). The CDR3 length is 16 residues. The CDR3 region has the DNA TGTGCCAGTAGCCCTGGGGCGCACTATAGCAATCAGCCCCAGCATTTT. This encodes CASSPGAHYSNQPQHF.

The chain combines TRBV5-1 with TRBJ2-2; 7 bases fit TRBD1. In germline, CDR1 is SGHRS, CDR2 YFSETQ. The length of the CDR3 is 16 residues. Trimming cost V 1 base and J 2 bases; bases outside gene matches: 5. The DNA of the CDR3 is TGCGCCAGCAGCTTGTACGGGACAGCTAACACCGGGGAGCTGTTTTTT. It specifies CASSLYGTANTGELFF.

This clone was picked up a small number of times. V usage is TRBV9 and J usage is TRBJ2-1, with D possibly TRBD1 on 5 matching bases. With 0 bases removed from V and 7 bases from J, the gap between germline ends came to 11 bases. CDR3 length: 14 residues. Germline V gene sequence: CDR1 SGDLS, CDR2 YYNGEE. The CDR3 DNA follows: TGTGCCAGCAGCGTAGAGGGGATACGTAATGAGCAGTTCTTC. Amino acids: CASSVEGIRNEQFF.

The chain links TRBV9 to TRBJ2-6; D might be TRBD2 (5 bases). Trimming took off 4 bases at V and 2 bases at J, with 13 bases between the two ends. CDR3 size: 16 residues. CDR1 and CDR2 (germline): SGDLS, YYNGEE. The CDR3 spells CASSPGIATGANVLTF. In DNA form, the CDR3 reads TGTGCCAGCAGCCCCGGGATTGCCACTGGGGCCAACGTCCTGACTTTC.

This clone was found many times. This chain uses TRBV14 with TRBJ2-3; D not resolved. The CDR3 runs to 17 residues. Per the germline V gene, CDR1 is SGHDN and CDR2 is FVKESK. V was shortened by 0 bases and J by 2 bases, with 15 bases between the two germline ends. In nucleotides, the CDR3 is TGTGCCAGCAGCCAAGATCTAGGCCGATCTTTCACAGATACGCAGTATTTT. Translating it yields CASSQDLGRSFTDTQYF.

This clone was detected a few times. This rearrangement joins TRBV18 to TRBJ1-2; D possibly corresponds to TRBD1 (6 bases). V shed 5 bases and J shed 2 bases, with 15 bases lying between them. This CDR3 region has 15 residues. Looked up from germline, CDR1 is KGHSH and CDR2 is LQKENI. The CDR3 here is CASSADRLGNYGYTF. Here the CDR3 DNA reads TGTGCCAGCTCAGCAGACAGGCTGGGCAACTATGGCTACACCTTC.

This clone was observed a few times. Written as DNA, the CDR3 is TGTGCCAGCAGGCCGACAGGGGTGAATGAGCAGTTCTTC. It is translated as CASRPTGVNEQFF. The chain employs TRBV11-2 and TRBJ2-1; 8 nucleotides align to TRBD1. V lost 6 bases to trimming and J lost 7 bases; unmatched junction nucleotides: 5. CDR1 is SGHAT and CDR2 is FQNNGV in the germline V gene. The CDR3 extends over 13 amino acids.

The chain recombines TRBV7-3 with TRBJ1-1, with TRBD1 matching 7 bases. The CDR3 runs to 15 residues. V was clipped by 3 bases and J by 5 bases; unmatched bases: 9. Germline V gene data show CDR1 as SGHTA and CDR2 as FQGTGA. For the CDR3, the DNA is TGTGCCAGCAGCTTCTTCAGGGACAGAGGGACTGAAGCTTTCTTT. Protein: CASSFFRDRGTEAFF.

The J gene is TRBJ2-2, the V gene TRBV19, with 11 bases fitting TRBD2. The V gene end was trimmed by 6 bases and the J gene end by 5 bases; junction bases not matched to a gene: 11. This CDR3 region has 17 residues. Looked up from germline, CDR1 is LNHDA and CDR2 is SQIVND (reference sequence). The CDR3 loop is CASRRTSGLGMTGELFF. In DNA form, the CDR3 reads TGTGCCAGTAGAAGGACTAGCGGGTTAGGCATGACCGGGGAGCTGTTTTTT.

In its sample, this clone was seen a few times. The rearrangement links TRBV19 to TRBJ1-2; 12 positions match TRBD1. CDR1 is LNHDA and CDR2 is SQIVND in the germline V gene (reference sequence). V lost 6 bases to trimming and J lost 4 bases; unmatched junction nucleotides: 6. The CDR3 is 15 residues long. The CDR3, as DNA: TGTGCCAGTAGAGCCGGGACAGGGGGCGCCTATGGCTACACCTTC. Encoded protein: CASRAGTGGAYGYTF.

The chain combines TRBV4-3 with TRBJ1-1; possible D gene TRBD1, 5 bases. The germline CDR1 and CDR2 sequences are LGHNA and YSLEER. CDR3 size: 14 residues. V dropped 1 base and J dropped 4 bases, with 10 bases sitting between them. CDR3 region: CASSQGRGSTEAFF. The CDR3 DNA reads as TGCGCCAGCAGCCAAGGGAGGGGAAGCACTGAAGCTTTCTTT.

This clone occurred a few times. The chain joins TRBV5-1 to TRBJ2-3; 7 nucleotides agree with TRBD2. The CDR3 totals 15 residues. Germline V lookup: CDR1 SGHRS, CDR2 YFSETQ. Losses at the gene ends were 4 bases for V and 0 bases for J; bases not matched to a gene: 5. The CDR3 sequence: CASSPPGLSTDTQYF. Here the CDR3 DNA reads TGCGCCAGCAGCCCGCCGGGACTAAGCACAGATACGCAGTATTTT.

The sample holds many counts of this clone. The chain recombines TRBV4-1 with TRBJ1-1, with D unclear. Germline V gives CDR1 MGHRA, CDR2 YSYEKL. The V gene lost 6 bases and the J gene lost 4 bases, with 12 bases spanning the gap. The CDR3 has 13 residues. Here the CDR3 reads CASRHFGGTEAFF. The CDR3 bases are TGCGCCAGCAGACACTTCGGAGGCACTGAAGCTTTCTTT.

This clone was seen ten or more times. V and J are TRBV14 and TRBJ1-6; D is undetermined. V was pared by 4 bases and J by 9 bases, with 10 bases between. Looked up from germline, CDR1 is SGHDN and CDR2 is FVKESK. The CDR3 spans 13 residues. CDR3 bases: TGTGCCAGCAGCCCAAGGTGGGCTTCACCCCTCCACTTT. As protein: CASSPRWASPLHF.

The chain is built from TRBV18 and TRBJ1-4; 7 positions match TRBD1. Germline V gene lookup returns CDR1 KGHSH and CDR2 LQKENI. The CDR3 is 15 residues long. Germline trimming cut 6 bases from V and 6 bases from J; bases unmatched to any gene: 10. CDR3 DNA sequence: TGTGCCAGCTCCCGGGAGGGGGCTCTTTATGAAAAACTGTTTTTT. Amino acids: CASSREGALYEKLFF.

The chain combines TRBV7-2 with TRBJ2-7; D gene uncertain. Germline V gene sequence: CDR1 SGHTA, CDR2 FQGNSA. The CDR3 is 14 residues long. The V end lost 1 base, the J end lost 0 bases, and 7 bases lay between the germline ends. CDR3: CASSLGGNSYEQYF. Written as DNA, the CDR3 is TGTGCCAGCAGCTTAGGTGGCAACTCCTACGAGCAGTACTTC.

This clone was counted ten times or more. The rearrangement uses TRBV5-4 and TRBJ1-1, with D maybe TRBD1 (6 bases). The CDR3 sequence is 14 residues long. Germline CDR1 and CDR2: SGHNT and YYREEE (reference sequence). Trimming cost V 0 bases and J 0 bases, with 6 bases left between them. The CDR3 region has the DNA TGTGCCAGCAGCTTGGGACAGGTGAACACTGAAGCTTTCTTT. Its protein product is CASSLGQVNTEAFF.

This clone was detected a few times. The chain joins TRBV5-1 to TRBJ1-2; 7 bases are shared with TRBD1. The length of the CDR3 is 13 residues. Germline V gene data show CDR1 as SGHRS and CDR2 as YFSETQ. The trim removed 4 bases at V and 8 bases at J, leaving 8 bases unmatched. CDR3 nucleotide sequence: TGCGCCAGCAGCAACTCACAGGGGATCGGCTACACCTTC. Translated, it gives CASSNSQGIGYTF.

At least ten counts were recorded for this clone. CDR3 nucleotide sequence: TGTGCCAGCAGCCACCCGGGTGAGCAGTTCTTC. Its translation is CASSHPGEQFF. The chain employs TRBV28 and TRBJ2-1; D unclear. Germline CDR1 and CDR2: MDHEN and SYDVKM. The CDR3 consists of 11 residues. V was shortened by 6 bases and J by 9 bases, with 9 bases between the two germline ends.

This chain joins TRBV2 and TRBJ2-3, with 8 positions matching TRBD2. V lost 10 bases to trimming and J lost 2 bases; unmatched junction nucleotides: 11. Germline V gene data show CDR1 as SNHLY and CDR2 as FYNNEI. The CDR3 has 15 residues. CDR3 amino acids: CATREGNQPTDTQYF. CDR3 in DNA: TGTGCCACCCGGGAGGGTAACCAGCCCACAGATACGCAGTATTTT.